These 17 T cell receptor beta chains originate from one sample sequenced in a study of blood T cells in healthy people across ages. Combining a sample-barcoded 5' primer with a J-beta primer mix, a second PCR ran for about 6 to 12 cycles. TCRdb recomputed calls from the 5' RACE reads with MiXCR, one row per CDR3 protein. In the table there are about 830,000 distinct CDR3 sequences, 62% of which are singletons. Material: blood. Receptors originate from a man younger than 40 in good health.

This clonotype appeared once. The CDR3 spells CASGLGDADANIQYF. The CDR3, as DNA: TGTGCCAGCGGGTTAGGGGATGCGGACGCAAACATTCAGTACTTC. The chain couples TRBV27 to TRBJ2-4; D might be TRBD1 (5 bases). In germline, CDR1 is MNHEY, CDR2 SMNVEV (reference sequence). V was shortened by 8 bases and J by 6 bases, with 20 bases between the two germline ends. The CDR3 length is 15 residues.

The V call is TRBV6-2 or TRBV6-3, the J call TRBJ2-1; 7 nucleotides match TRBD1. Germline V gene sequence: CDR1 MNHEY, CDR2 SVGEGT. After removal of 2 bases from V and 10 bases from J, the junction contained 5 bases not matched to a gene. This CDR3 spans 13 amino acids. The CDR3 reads CASSYTGTEEQFF. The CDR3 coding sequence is TGTGCCAGCAGTTACACAGGGACAGAAGAGCAGTTCTTC.

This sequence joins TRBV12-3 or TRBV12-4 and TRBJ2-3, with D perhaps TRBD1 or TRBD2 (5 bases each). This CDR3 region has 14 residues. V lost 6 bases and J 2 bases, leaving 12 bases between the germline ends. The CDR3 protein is CASSRDPNTDTQYF. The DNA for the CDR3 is TGTGCCAGCAGCCGGGACCCTAACACAGATACGCAGTATTTT.

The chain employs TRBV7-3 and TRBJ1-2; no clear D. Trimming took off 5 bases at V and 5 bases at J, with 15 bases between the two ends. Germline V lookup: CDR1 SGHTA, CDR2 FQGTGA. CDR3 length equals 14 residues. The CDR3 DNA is TGTGCCAGCAGCCTCGAGTCCGTGGGTTATGGCTACACCTTC. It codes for CASSLESVGYGYTF. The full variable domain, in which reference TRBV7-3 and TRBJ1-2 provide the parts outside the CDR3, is GAGVSQTPSNKVTEKGKYVELRCDPISGHTALYWYRQSLGQGPEFLIYFQGTGAADDSGLPNDRFFAVRPEGSVSTLKIQRTERGDSAVYLCASSLESVGYGYTFGSGTRLTVV.

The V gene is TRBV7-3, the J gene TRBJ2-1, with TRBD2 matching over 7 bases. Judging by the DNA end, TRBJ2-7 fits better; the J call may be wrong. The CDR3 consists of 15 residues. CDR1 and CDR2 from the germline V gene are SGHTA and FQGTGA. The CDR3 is CASSYGEGRAYEQYF. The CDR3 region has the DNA TGTGCCAGCAGCTACGGGGAGGGCAGAGCCTACGAGCAGTACTTC.

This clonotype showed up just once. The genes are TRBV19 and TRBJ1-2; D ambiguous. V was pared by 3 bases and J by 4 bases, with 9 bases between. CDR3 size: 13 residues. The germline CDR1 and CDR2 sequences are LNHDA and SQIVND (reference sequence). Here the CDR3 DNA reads TGTGCCAGTAGTATGTCGTGGGGCTATGGCTACACCTTC. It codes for CASSMSWGYGYTF.

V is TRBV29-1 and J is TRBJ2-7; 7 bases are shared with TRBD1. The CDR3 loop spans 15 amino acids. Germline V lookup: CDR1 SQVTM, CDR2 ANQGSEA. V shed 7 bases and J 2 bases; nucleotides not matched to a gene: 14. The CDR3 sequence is CSAEDRGTEAYEQYF. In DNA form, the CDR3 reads TGCAGCGCCGAGGATAGGGGGACAGAGGCCTACGAGCAGTACTTC.

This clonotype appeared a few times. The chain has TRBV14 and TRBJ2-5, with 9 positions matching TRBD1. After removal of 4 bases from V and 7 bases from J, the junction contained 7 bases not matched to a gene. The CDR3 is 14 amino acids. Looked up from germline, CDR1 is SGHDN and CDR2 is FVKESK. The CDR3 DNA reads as TGTGCCAGCAGCCGCCGGGACAGGGCGGCGACCCAGTACTTC. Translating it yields CASSRRDRAATQYF.

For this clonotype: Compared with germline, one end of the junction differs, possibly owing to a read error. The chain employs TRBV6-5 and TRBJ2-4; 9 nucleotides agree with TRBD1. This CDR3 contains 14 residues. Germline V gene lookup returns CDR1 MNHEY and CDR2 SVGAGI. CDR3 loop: CVSSRDRDENIQYF. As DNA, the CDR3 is TGTGTCAGCAGCAGGGACAGGGATGAGAACATTCAGTACTTC.

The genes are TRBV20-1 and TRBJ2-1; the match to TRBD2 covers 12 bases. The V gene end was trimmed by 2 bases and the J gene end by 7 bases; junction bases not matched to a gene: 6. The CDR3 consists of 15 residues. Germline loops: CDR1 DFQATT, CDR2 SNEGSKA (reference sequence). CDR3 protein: CSARPSGGAKNEQFF. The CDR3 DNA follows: TGCAGTGCTAGACCTAGCGGGGGGGCCAAAAATGAGCAGTTCTTC.

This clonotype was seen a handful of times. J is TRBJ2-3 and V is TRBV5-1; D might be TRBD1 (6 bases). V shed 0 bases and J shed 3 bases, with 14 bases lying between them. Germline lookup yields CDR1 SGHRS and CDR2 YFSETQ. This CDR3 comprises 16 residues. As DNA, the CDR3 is TGCGCCAGCAGCTTGGCCGTAGCAGGGGCGACAGATACGCAGTATTTT. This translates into CASSLAVAGATDTQYF.

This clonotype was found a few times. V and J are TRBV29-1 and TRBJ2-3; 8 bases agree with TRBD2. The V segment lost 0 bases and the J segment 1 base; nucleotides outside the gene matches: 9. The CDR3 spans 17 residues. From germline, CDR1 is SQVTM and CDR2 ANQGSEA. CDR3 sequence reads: CSVEDRSAGGGTDTQYF. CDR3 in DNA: TGCAGCGTTGAAGATCGTTCGGCGGGGGGTGGCACAGATACGCAGTATTTT.

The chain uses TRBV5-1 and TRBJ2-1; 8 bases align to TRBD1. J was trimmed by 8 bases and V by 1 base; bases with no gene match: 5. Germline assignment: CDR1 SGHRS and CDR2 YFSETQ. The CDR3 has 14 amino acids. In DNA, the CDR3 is TGCGCCAGCAGCTTGCAGGACAGGGAACATGAGCAGTTCTTC. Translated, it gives CASSLQDREHEQFF.

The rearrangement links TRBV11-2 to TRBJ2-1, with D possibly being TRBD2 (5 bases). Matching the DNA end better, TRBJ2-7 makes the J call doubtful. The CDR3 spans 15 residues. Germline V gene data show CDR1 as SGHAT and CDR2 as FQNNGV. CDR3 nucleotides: TGTGCCAGCAGCTTATGGGAGTTCGAGCGCAATGAGCAGTACTTC. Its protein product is CASSLWEFERNEQYF.

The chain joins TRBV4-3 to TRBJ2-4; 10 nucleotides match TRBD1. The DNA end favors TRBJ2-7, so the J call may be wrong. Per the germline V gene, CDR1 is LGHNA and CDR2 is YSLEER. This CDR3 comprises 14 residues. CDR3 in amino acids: CASSQGQGNYEQYF. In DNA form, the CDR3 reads TGCGCCAGCAGCCAGGGACAGGGGAACTACGAGCAGTACTTC.

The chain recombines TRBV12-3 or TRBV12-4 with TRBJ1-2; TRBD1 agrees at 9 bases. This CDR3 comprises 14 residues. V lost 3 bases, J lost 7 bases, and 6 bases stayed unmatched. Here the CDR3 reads CASSFKGTGSGYTF. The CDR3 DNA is TGTGCCAGCAGTTTTAAGGGGACAGGGTCTGGCTACACCTTC.

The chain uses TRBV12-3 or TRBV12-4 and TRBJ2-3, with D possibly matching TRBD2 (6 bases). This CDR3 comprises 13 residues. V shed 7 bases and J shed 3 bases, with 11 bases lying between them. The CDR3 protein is CASTRDSTDTQYF. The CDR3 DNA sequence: TGTGCCAGCACCCGGGACTCTACAGATACGCAGTATTTT.